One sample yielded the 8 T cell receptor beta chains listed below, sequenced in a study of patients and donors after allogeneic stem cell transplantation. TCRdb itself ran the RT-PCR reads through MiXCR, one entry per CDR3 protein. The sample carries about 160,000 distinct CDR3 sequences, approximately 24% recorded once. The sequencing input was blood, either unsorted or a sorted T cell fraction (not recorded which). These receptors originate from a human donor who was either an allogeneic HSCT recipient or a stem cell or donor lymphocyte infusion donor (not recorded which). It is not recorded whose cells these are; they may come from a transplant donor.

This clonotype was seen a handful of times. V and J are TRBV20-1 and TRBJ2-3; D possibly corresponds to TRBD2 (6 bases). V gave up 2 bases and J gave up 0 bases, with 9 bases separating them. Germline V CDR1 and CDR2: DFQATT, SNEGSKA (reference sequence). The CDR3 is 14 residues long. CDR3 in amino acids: CSARPGTSTDTQYF. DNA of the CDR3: TGCAGTGCTAGACCCGGGACTAGCACAGATACGCAGTATTTT.

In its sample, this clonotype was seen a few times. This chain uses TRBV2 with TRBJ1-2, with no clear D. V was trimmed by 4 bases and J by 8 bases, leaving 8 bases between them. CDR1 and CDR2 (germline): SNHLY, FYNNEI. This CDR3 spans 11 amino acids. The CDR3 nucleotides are TGTGCCAGCAGTGCGGAGGTAGGCTACACCTTC. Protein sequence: CASSAEVGYTF.

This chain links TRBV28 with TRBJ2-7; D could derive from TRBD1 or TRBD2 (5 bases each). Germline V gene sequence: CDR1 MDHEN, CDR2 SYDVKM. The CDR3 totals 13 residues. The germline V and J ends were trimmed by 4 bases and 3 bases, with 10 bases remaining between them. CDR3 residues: CASSWDPVYEQYF. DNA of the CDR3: TGTGCCAGCAGTTGGGACCCCGTCTACGAGCAGTACTTC.

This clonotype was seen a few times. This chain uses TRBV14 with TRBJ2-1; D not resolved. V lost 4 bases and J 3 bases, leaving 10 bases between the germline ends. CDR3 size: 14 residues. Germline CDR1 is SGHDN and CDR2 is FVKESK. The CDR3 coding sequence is TGTGCCAGCAGCCTGAGAGTTAACTACAATGAGCAGTTCTTC. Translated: CASSLRVNYNEQFF.

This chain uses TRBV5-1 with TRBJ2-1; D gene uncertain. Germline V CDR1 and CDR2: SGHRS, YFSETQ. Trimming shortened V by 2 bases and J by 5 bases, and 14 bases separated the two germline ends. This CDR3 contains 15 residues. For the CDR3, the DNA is TGCGCCAGCAGCTTATTCACAGACCACCACAATGAGCAGTTCTTC. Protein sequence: CASSLFTDHHNEQFF.

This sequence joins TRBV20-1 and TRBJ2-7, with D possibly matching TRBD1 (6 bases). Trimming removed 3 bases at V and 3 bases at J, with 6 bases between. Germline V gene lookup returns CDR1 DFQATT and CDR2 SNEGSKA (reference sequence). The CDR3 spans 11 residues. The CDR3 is CSARDSYEQYF. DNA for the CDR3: TGCAGTGCTAGGGACAGCTACGAGCAGTACTTC.

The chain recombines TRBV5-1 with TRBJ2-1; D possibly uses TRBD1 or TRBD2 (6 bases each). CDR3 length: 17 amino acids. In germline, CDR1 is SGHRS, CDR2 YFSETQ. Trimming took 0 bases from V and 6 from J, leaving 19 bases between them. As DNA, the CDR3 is TGCGCCAGCAGCTTGGCGGTGGGGGGACAAGTCACCAATGAGCAGTTCTTC. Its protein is CASSLAVGGQVTNEQFF. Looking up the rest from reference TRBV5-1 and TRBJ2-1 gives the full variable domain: KAGVTQTPRYLIKTRGQQVTLSCSPISGHRSVSWYQQTPGQGLQFLFEYFSETQRNKGNFPGRFSGRQFSNSRSEMNVSTLELGDSALYLCASSLAVGGQVTNEQFFGPGTRLTVL.

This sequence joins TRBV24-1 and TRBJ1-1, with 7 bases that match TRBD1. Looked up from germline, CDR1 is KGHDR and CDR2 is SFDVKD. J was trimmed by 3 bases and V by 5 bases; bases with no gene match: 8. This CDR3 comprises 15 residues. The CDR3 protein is CATSGGQTGDTEAFF. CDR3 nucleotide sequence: TGTGCCACCAGTGGGGGACAGACGGGTGACACTGAAGCTTTCTTT.